Listed below are T cell receptor beta chains from one sample, sequenced in a study of blood T cell repertoires in COVID-19. The data were produced by immunoSEQ multiplex PCR, yet TCRdb's version contains in-frame clones alone and is incomplete. Of 150,000 or so clones detected, 87% appear once; the ten largest clones hold about 4%. Sequencing used PBMCs or T cells enriched from blood (not recorded which). Source of these receptors: a woman aged 40 to 49 who had been exposed to COVID-19. Each CDR3 is given with its conserved first and last residue. The order of the fields is V gene, clone size, J gene, CDR3 length, D gene, CDR3 protein, CDR3 DNA. The D gene is left open where the match is weak. Not every row has a clone size; where given, it reads once, few, many or a size class.

V: TRBV5-1
size: once
J: TRBJ1-5
length: 14
D: TRBD1
CDR3: CASSPTGGHQPQHF
DNA: TGCGCCAGCAGCCCGACAGGGGGCCATCAGCCCCAGCATTTT

V: TRBV10-3
size: .
J: TRBJ1-2
length: 13
D: .
CDR3: CAISESAGYGYTF
DNA: TGTGCCATCAGTGAGTCTGCAGGCTATGGCTACACCTTC

V: TRBV9
size: .
J: TRBJ1-1
length: 13
D: .
CDR3: CASGPGQNTEAFF
DNA: TGTGCCAGCGGGCCGGGACAGAACACTGAAGCTTTCTTT

V: TRBV9
size: .
J: TRBJ2-1
length: 15
D: .
CDR3: CASSGGTASYNEQFF
DNA: TGTGCCAGCAGCGGCGGGACGGCCTCCTACAATGAGCAGTTCTTC

V: TRBV21-1
size: .
J: TRBJ2-3
length: 18
D: .
CDR3: CASSNARPGGSYTDTQYF
DNA: TGTGCCAGCAGCAACGCTCGGCCGGGGGGCTCGTACACAGATACGCAGTATTTT

V: TRBV3-1/TRBV3-2
size: .
J: TRBJ2-3
length: 16
D: TRBD2
CDR3: CASSRRGTTSTDTQYF
DNA: TGTGCCAGCAGCCGCCGCGGGACTACAAGCACAGATACGCAGTATTTT

V: TRBV3-1/TRBV3-2
size: .
J: TRBJ2-7
length: 14
D: TRBD2
CDR3: CASSQDATGTSGYF
DNA: TGTGCCAGCAGCCAAGATGCGACCGGGACTAGCGGTTACTTC

V: TRBV29-1
size: .
J: TRBJ2-2
length: 16
D: .
CDR3: CSVAGLREGTTGELFF
DNA: TGCAGCGTTGCAGGTTTGCGGGAAGGGACCACCGGGGAGCTGTTTTTT

V: TRBV18
size: .
J: TRBJ1-6
length: 15
D: .
CDR3: CASSPQTPENSPLHF
DNA: TGTGCCAGCTCACCTCAAACTCCCGAAAATTCACCCCTCCACTTT

V: TRBV5-1
size: .
J: TRBJ2-2
length: 17
D: TRBD2
CDR3: CASSSGGRADATGELFF
DNA: TGCGCCAGCAGCTCGGGTGGGAGGGCCGACGCCACCGGGGAGCTGTTTTTT

V: TRBV5-1
size: .
J: TRBJ1-2
length: 12
D: .
CDR3: CASSSGANGYTF
DNA: TGCGCCAGCAGCTCCGGAGCGAATGGCTACACCTTC

V: TRBV19
size: .
J: TRBJ1-1
length: 16
D: .
CDR3: CASSITIRAGKAEAFF
DNA: TGTGCCAGTAGCATCACTATTCGGGCAGGGAAAGCTGAAGCTTTCTTT

V: TRBV3-1/TRBV3-2
size: once
J: TRBJ1-1
length: 15
D: TRBD1
CDR3: CASSQAGGMNTEAFF
DNA: TGTGCCAGCAGCCAAGCAGGGGGCATGAACACTGAAGCTTTCTTT

V: TRBV5-1
size: .
J: TRBJ1-2
length: 14
D: .
CDR3: CASSLNRGKAGYTF
DNA: TGCGCCAGCAGCTTGAATAGGGGGAAGGCTGGCTACACCTTC

V: TRBV19
size: .
J: TRBJ2-7
length: 14
D: TRBD2
CDR3: CASRSLAGSYEQYF
DNA: TGTGCCAGTAGATCCCTAGCGGGATCCTACGAGCAGTACTTC

V: TRBV10-2
size: .
J: TRBJ2-5
length: 14
D: TRBD2
CDR3: CASSEGLAGETQYF
DNA: TGCGCCAGCAGTGAGGGACTAGCAGGAGAGACCCAGTACTTC

V: TRBV19
size: once
J: TRBJ1-4
length: 12
D: TRBD1
CDR3: CASNGQGLKLFF
DNA: TGTGCCAGTAATGGACAGGGACTAAAACTGTTTTTT

V: TRBV11-2
size: once
J: TRBJ1-1
length: 14
D: .
CDR3: CASSLSTRSTEAFF
DNA: TGTGCCAGCAGCTTAAGTACTAGGAGCACTGAAGCTTTCTTT

V: TRBV6-6
size: .
J: TRBJ1-5
length: 15
D: TRBD1
CDR3: CASRKQGSLNQPQHF
DNA: TGTGCCAGCAGGAAACAGGGGTCCCTGAATCAGCCCCAGCATTTT

V: TRBV4-1
size: .
J: TRBJ1-4
length: 15
D: .
CDR3: CASSQAGATNEKLFF
DNA: TGCGCCAGCAGCCAAGCAGGGGCGACTAATGAAAAACTGTTTTTT